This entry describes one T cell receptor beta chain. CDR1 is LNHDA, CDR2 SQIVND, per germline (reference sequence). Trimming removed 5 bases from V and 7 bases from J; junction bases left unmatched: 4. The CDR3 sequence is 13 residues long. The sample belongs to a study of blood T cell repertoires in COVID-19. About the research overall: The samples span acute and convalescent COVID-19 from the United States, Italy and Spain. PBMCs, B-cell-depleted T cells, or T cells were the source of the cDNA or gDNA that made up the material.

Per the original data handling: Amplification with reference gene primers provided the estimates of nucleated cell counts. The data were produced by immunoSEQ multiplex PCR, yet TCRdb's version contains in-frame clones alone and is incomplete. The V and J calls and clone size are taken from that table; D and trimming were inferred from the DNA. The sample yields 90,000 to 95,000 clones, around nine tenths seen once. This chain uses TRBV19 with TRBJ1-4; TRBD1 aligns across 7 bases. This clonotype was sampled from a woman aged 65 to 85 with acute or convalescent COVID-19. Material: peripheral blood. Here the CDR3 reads CASSHRGLEKLFF. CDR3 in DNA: TGTGCCAGTAGTCACAGGGGACTTGAAAAACTGTTTTTT.